This T cell receptor (beta chain) appears in the sequencing data of a study of identical twins' blood T cells. Study-wide findings and caveats: Shared CDR3 clonotype counts between two donors mainly tracked the product of their cloneset sizes, twins included.

Authors' processing steps: Per-library CDR3 reads ranged about 2.2 to 3.6 million; clonotypes, ~85,000 to ~500,000. TCRdb reprocessed the 5' RACE reads via MiXCR and lists one record per CDR3 protein. These V and J calls derive from TCRdb rather than the authors' analysis. The sample consists of roughly 380,000 distinct CDR3 sequences, under 30% of them appearing once. Worth noting for this clonotype: Its antigen remains unknown.

The V end was cut by 7 bases, the J end by 4 bases, with 16 bases between. Germline V lookup: CDR1 SGHRS, CDR2 YFSETQ. This CDR3 has 14 residues. The sequenced sample consisted of PBMCs. The chain is built from TRBV5-1 and TRBJ2-3; D may correspond to TRBD1 or TRBD2 (5 bases each). This receptor was identified in a woman aged 18-55 years in good health. Written as DNA, the CDR3 is TGCGCCAGCTGCCGAGGGGCCGGGGCAGATACGCAGTATTTT. Encoded protein: CASCRGAGADTQYF.